These T cell receptor beta chains were read from a single sample in a study of CD8 T cells in ankylosing spondylitis. In TCRdb, the 5' RACE reads were re-called with MiXCR into one record per CDR3 protein. This table holds some 250,000 distinct CDR3 sequences, roughly 8.6% found once. Sample: blood, either unsorted or a sorted T cell fraction (not recorded which). Receptors were obtained from a male donor with ankylosing spondylitis or in good health (not recorded which). Both conserved end residues are part of each CDR3. Each record gives: V gene, CDR3 protein.

V: TRBV18
CDR3: CASSPKDGGNEQFF

V: TRBV6-2/TRBV6-3
CDR3: CASSYPTGGGTQPQHF

V: TRBV20-1
CDR3: CSATTGTQETQYF

V: TRBV5-6
CDR3: CASSPGTEYGYTF

V: TRBV6-1
CDR3: CASSTTGHTGELFF

V: TRBV7-2
CDR3: CASSLFDQPQHF

V: TRBV10-3
CDR3: CAISEGPYNEQFF

V: TRBV5-6
CDR3: CASSLGQLTQNEQFF

V: TRBV29-1
CDR3: CSVDKTGGAYEQYF

V: TRBV24-1
CDR3: CATSDLSGGGSEQFF

V: TRBV6-5
CDR3: CASSYSGKLFF

V: TRBV7-8
CDR3: CASSLGARELLSAYEQYF

V: TRBV19
CDR3: CASSIDHGPDQPQHF

V: TRBV7-8
CDR3: CASSLERWRGGRSDTQYF

V: TRBV7-6
CDR3: CASSSRGSTDTQYF

V: TRBV7-8
CDR3: CASSLGLDTQYF

V: TRBV7-7
CDR3: CASSSGDTNTGELFF

V: TRBV7-8
CDR3: CASSLDGRGNQPQHF

V: TRBV12-3/TRBV12-4
CDR3: CASRTSVITDTQYF

V: TRBV7-2
CDR3: CASSYSGGYTF

V: TRBV7-8
CDR3: CASRTGGYGTQYF

V: TRBV6-1
CDR3: CASGGGLGTDTQYF

V: TRBV30
CDR3: CAWSVVTGTGELFF

V: TRBV28
CDR3: CASSLWTAGDYQPQHF

V: TRBV7-8
CDR3: CASSPAPNPGELFF

V: TRBV20-1
CDR3: CSASPFPGQGTRGNTEAFF

V: TRBV29-1
CDR3: CSVEEGVATEAFF

V: TRBV24-1
CDR3: CATSDSHREMGYEQYF

V: TRBV12-3/TRBV12-4
CDR3: CASSLILRTSLTPSSYEQYF

V: TRBV9
CDR3: CASSVEGSGGADEQFF

V: TRBV29-1
CDR3: CSVENPGLAGNTGELFF

V: TRBV7-2
CDR3: CASSESLAGASYNEQFF

V: TRBV5-5
CDR3: CASSLSPGDNQPQHF

V: TRBV7-9
CDR3: CASSLVWEGATRDIQYF

V: TRBV7-2
CDR3: CASSLDPSGSVEQFF

V: TRBV10-3
CDR3: CAISEHGSNQPQHF

V: TRBV20-1
CDR3: CSAPGGGATDTQYF

V: TRBV7-2
CDR3: CASSFRDIGRRGYTF

V: TRBV18
CDR3: CASSPADTQYF

V: TRBV5-5
CDR3: CASSPATSGVLGEQFF

V: TRBV7-2
CDR3: CASSPQGQASYEQYF

V: TRBV25-1
CDR3: CASSVGQGSGNTIYF